This T cell receptor beta chain came from a study of blood T cells in healthy people across ages. Whole-study findings and limits: PBMCs left unsorted prevented a conclusive naive versus antigen-experienced comparison.

The CDR3 spans 14 residues. Losses at the gene ends were 4 bases for V and 4 bases for J; bases not matched to a gene: 3. Germline-derived CDR1 and CDR2 are KGHDR and SFDVKD. Primed by a sample-barcoded 5' primer and a J-beta primer mix, a second PCR proceeded for about 6 to 12 cycles. Paired-end reads containing CDR3 totaled no fewer than 2.5 million for each sample. TCRdb called the 5' RACE reads again in MiXCR, with one record for every CDR3 protein. The sample records 600,000 to 650,000 distinct CDR3 sequences, around three fifths being singletons. Each donor gave approximately 9.7 milliliters of peripheral blood. With respect to this clonotype: What it binds is unknown.

The chain has TRBV24-1 and TRBJ1-2, with TRBD1 matching 9 bases. The sequence derives from a man in his sixties in good health. The material sequenced was blood. The CDR3, as DNA: TGTGCCACCAGTGACGAGGGACAGGGCTATGGCTACACCTTC. Translation: CATSDEGQGYGYTF.